One sample yielded the 13 T cell receptor beta chains listed below, sequenced in a study of blood T cell repertoires in COVID-19. Sequencing was performed with immunoSEQ multiplex PCR; in TCRdb, only in-frame clones are kept and a portion is missing. In the table there are approximately 290,000 clones, roughly 88% of which are singletons. The sample comprised peripheral blood. These receptors all stem from a human donor with COVID-19, enrolled during active disease. The donor label of this sample is uncertain.

The genes are TRBV3-1 (or the pseudogene TRBV3-2) and TRBJ2-7; 8 bases line up with TRBD1. J was trimmed by 3 bases and V by 4 bases; bases with no gene match: 8. The CDR3 is 15 residues long. CDR1 is LGHDT and CDR2 is YNNKEL in the germline V gene (reference sequence). CDR3 protein: CASSLGQGYLYEQYF. The DNA of the CDR3 is TGTGCCAGCAGCCTCGGACAGGGCTACCTCTACGAGCAGTACTTC.

This chain uses TRBV3-1 (or the pseudogene TRBV3-2) with TRBJ2-7; TRBD2 is a possible D gene (6 bases). The CDR3 extends over 15 amino acids. Looked up from germline, CDR1 is LGHDT and CDR2 is YNNKEL (reference sequence). Trimming removed 5 bases at V and 3 bases at J, with 17 bases between. The CDR3 nucleotides are TGTGCCAGCAGCTGGGGTAGCGGAGAGTTCTACGAGCAGTACTTC. This translates into CASSWGSGEFYEQYF.

The V and J genes are TRBV18 and TRBJ1-5; the D gene is possibly TRBD1 (6 bases). There are 14 residues in the CDR3. V gave up 5 bases and J gave up 4 bases, with 12 bases separating them. The germline CDR1 and CDR2 sequences are KGHSH and LQKENI. This chain's CDR3 is CASSIGQYNQPQHF. The CDR3 DNA sequence: TGTGCCAGCTCAATCGGACAGTATAATCAGCCCCAGCATTTT. Combining the CDR3 with reference TRBV18 and TRBJ1-5 gives the whole variable domain NAGVMQNPRHLVRRRGQEARLRCSPMKGHSHVYWYRQLPEEGLKFMVYLQKENIIDESGMPKERFSAEFPKEGPSILRIQQVVRGDSAAYFCASSIGQYNQPQHFGDGTRLSIL.

This sequence joins TRBV12-3 or TRBV12-4 and TRBJ2-3; the D gene is possibly TRBD2 (5 bases). This CDR3 region has 11 residues. The germline V and J ends were trimmed by 5 bases and 9 bases, with 9 bases remaining between them. The CDR3 reads CASSLLETQYF. For the CDR3, the DNA is TGTGCCAGCAGTCTACTAGAAACGCAGTATTTT.

This clone has more than one count but fewer than ten. The gene calls are TRBV28 and TRBJ2-3; a possible D gene is TRBD1 (7 bases). Germline CDR1 MDHEN, CDR2 SYDVKM. The CDR3 totals 19 residues. V lost 7 bases, J lost 5 bases, and 31 bases lay in between. In DNA form, the CDR3 reads TGTGCCAGCATCTTAGGGGGCCTCGTGCGGGGACTTAGAGGAGATACGCAGTATTTT. As protein: CASILGGLVRGLRGDTQYF.

There are a few counts of this clone. CDR3 in DNA: TGCGCCAGCAGCCAAGTTGGGGACAGGGTGGATCAGCCCCAGCATTTT. Translating it yields CASSQVGDRVDQPQHF. This rearrangement joins TRBV4-1 to TRBJ1-5; TRBD1 matches 9 bases. CDR1 and CDR2 (germline): MGHRA, YSYEKL. The CDR3 contains 16 residues. V lost 1 base, J lost 5 bases, and 6 bases stayed unmatched.

This chain links TRBV28 with TRBJ2-7; D is possibly TRBD1 (6 bases). With 5 bases removed from V and 6 bases from J, the gap between germline ends came to 17 bases. This CDR3 comprises 14 residues. In germline, CDR1 is MDHEN, CDR2 SYDVKM. CDR3 nucleotides: TGTGCCAGCAGTCCGAAACGGCAGGGGAGCGAGCAGTACTTC. This translates into CASSPKRQGSEQYF.

The gene calls are TRBV9 and TRBJ2-4; D is undetermined. The CDR3 is 16 amino acids. Germline CDR1 SGDLS, CDR2 YYNGEE. V was shortened by 0 bases and J by 0 bases, with 10 bases between the two germline ends. CDR3 nucleotide sequence: TGTGCCAGCAGCGTAGGGTTCGCAGGAGCCAAAAACATTCAGTACTTC. Encoded protein: CASSVGFAGAKNIQYF.

The chain uses TRBV7-2 and TRBJ2-7; TRBD2 aligns across 10 bases. The J segment lost 5 bases and the V segment lost 2 bases, leaving 9 bases of the junction unmatched. The CDR3 extends over 16 amino acids. Germline CDR1 and CDR2: SGHTA and FQGNSA. Here the CDR3 reads CASSLRWLAGVHEQYF. The CDR3 region has the DNA TGTGCCAGCAGCTTACGTTGGCTAGCGGGAGTCCACGAGCAGTACTTC.

The V gene is TRBV24-1, the J gene TRBJ1-5; no reliable D call. The CDR3 runs 14 residues. V lost 4 bases and J lost 6, with 12 bases in between. CDR1 and CDR2 from the germline V gene are KGHDR and SFDVKD. The CDR3 nucleotides are TGTGCCACCAGTGAGACTTCGGGATCTCAGCCCCAGCATTTT. Translating it yields CATSETSGSQPQHF.

The chain couples TRBV27 to TRBJ2-1; D is possibly TRBD2 (6 bases). This CDR3 contains 12 residues. V was shortened by 2 bases and J by 14 bases, with 13 bases between the two germline ends. Germline lookup yields CDR1 MNHEY and CDR2 SMNVEV (reference sequence). Written as DNA, the CDR3 is TGTGCCAGCAGTTTAGGAGGGCCGGTAGAGTTCTTC. The encoded protein is CASSLGGPVEFF.

The chain combines TRBV19 with TRBJ2-1; 14 bases map to TRBD2. Per germline, CDR1 LNHDA and CDR2 SQIVND (reference sequence). This CDR3 comprises 16 residues. J lost 6 bases, V lost 8 bases, and 9 bases had no gene match. CDR3 sequence (DNA): TGTGCCAGTCAGGCGTGGGGGACTAGCGGGGGCAATGAGCAGTTCTTC. It specifies CASQAWGTSGGNEQFF.

V is TRBV18 and J is TRBJ1-3; D remains unclear. The germline CDR1 and CDR2 sequences are KGHSH and LQKENI. The CDR3 spans 13 residues. Trimming stripped 2 bases from V and 4 bases from J, with 6 bases between. CDR3 nucleotide sequence: TGTGCCAGCTCACCAGAACAGGGAAACACCATATATTTT. Encoded protein: CASSPEQGNTIYF.